One and the same sample provided the 19 T cell receptor beta chains below, sequenced in a study of cytomegalovirus exposure and HLA in healthy donors. Use of 60 Vbeta and 13 Jbeta primers characterized the PCR. Profiled with immunoSEQ multiplex PCR; TCRdb holds only in-frame clones, not every one. The sample has 110,000 to 150,000 clones; over 60% are singletons. The sample was PBMCs. These receptors came from a man between 35 and 55 years old in good health and CMV-seronegative.

The J gene is TRBJ1-2, the V gene TRBV5-4; 7 bases line up with TRBD1. The CDR3 totals 15 residues. Germline V gene lookup returns CDR1 SGHNT and CDR2 YYREEE (reference sequence). Trimming removed 3 bases from V and 5 bases from J; junction bases left unmatched: 10. The CDR3, as DNA: TGTGCCAGCAGCTCCTTACGGGACAGAGGGTATGGCTACACCTTC. Protein product: CASSSLRDRGYGYTF.

Only a few counts were recorded for this clone. CDR3 protein: CATTPGTGGDTQYF. CDR3 DNA sequence: TGTGCCACAACCCCCGGGACGGGAGGGGATACGCAGTATTTT. This chain connects TRBV10-3 to TRBJ2-3, with 8 positions matching TRBD2. Looked up from germline, CDR1 is ENHRY and CDR2 is SYGVKD. The CDR3 sequence is 14 residues long. V trimming: 10 bases; J trimming: 6 bases; junction bases outside the gene matches: 12.

V gene TRBV5-1 combines with J gene TRBJ2-1; 8 bases are shared with TRBD2. With 0 bases clipped from V and 5 bases from J, the junction kept 4 bases outside the gene matches. Germline CDR1 and CDR2: SGHRS and YFSETQ. The CDR3 contains 15 residues. The CDR3 DNA follows: TGCGCCAGCAGCTTGGACGGGAGGGCCAACAATGAGCAGTTCTTC. It specifies CASSLDGRANNEQFF.

V is TRBV19 and J is TRBJ2-2; 7 nucleotides line up with TRBD1. Germline CDR1 LNHDA, CDR2 SQIVND (reference sequence). The CDR3 spans 16 residues. J gave up 0 bases and V 9 bases, and 10 bases lay outside the gene matches. As DNA, the CDR3 is TGTGCCAGCACTCTACGGGGACAGTCGAACACCGGGGAGCTGTTTTTT. The encoded protein is CASTLRGQSNTGELFF.

This clone was recorded only once. The chain uses TRBV10-3 and TRBJ1-4; 9 bases align to TRBD1. Per germline, CDR1 ENHRY and CDR2 SYGVKD. The CDR3 runs to 13 residues. With 10 bases clipped from V and 7 bases from J, the junction kept 7 bases outside the gene matches. CDR3 nucleotides: TGTGCCACGACAGGGGGATTGGGTGAAAAACTGTTTTTT. Amino acids: CATTGGLGEKLFF.

The rearrangement uses TRBV5-4 and TRBJ2-5; 8 positions agree with TRBD1. The J call may be in error: the DNA end matches TRBJ2-7 better. The germline V gene encodes CDR1 SGHNT and CDR2 YYREEE (reference sequence). The length of the CDR3 is 14 residues. CDR3 sequence reads: CASSLSGQAYEQYF. CDR3 in DNA: TGTGCCAGCAGCTTGTCGGGACAGGCCTACGAGCAGTACTTC.

The J gene is TRBJ2-1, the V gene TRBV13, with TRBD2 identical over 12 bases. Germline-derived CDR1 and CDR2 are PRHDT and FYEKMQ (reference sequence). V lost 5 bases, J lost 5 bases, and 4 bases stayed unmatched. The CDR3 has 15 residues. The CDR3 DNA reads TGTGCCAGCAGCCGACGACTAGCGGGGGACAATGAGCAGTTCTTC. Translating it yields CASSRRLAGDNEQFF.

This clone was found a few times. V gene TRBV14 combines with J gene TRBJ2-3, with D unresolved. Deletions cut 4 bases from V and 2 bases from J, with 7 bases between. The CDR3 consists of 13 residues. Per germline, CDR1 SGHDN and CDR2 FVKESK. CDR3 sequence reads: CASSPRLTDTQYF. CDR3 coding DNA: TGTGCCAGCAGCCCACGACTCACAGATACGCAGTATTTT.

Written as DNA, the CDR3 is TGTGCCAGCAGTTTACTTCTAGCGGGAGGGCCCAATGAGCAGTTCTTC. This codes for CASSLLLAGGPNEQFF. V and J are TRBV27 and TRBJ2-1; TRBD2 matches 12 bases. Trimming removed 2 bases from V and 6 bases from J; junction bases left unmatched: 5. Per the germline V gene, CDR1 is MNHEY and CDR2 is SMNVEV (reference sequence). The CDR3 runs 16 residues.

The chain recombines TRBV19 with TRBJ1-1, with a possible D match to TRBD1 (6 bases). This CDR3 spans 15 amino acids. Germline V lookup: CDR1 LNHDA, CDR2 SQIVND (reference sequence). The V and J ends lost 8 bases and 1 base respectively, with 17 bases between them. CDR3 in amino acids: CASSPGAGANTEAFF. The CDR3 nucleotides read TGTGCCAGTTCTCCAGGAGCAGGGGCGAACACTGAAGCTTTCTTT.

As DNA, the CDR3 is TGTGCCAGCAGCGTACAGGGTATCGGGTATAGCAATCAGCCCCAGCATTTT. This encodes CASSVQGIGYSNQPQHF. The J gene is TRBJ1-5, the V gene TRBV7-9; a possible D gene is TRBD1 (6 bases). The V end was cut by 5 bases, the J end by 0 bases, with 17 bases between. The V gene's germline CDR1 is SEHNR and CDR2 FQNEAQ (reference sequence). This CDR3 has 17 residues. Filled out from reference TRBV7-9 and TRBJ1-5, the complete variable domain reads DTGVSQNPRHKITKRGQNVTFRCDPISEHNRLYWYRQTLGQGPEFLTYFQNEAQLEKSRLLSDRFSAERPKGSFSTLEIQRTEQGDSAMYLCASSVQGIGYSNQPQHFGDGTRLSIL.

This rearrangement joins TRBV9 to TRBJ1-1; tentatively, D is TRBD1 (6 bases). The ends were cut back, 3 bases at V and 6 bases at J, with 18 bases in the middle. The CDR3 runs 15 residues. Germline-derived CDR1 and CDR2 are SGDLS and YYNGEE. CDR3 in amino acids: CASSAALTGNSEAFF. The DNA of the CDR3 is TGTGCCAGCAGCGCAGCCCTGACAGGCAACTCTGAAGCTTTCTTT. Drawing the rest from reference TRBV9 and TRBJ1-1, the complete variable domain is DSGVTQTPKHLITATGQRVTLRCSPRSGDLSVYWYQQSLDQGLQFLIQYYNGEERAKGNILERFSAQQFPDLHSELNLSSLELGDSALYFCASSAALTGNSEAFFGQGTRLTVV.

CDR3 in DNA: TGTGCCAGCAGCGTCGGTAGCGGGGACACAGATACGCAGTATTTT. It specifies CASSVGSGDTDTQYF. The chain combines TRBV9 with TRBJ2-3; 8 positions match TRBD2. J lost 2 bases, V lost 2 bases, and 4 bases had no gene match. Germline V gene data show CDR1 as SGDLS and CDR2 as YYNGEE. The CDR3 has 15 amino acids.

This clone was picked up a small number of times. CDR3 coding DNA: TGTGCCAGCATCAAGAGGGCGGGAGGGCCCCAAGAGACCCAGTACTTC. This encodes CASIKRAGGPQETQYF. The rearrangement joins TRBV27 to TRBJ2-5, with 9 bases that match TRBD2. The CDR3 has 16 amino acids. Per the germline V gene, CDR1 is MNHEY and CDR2 is SMNVEV (reference sequence). V was pared by 7 bases and J by 1 base, with 10 bases of the junction left unmatched.

The CDR3 nucleotides read TGTGCCAGCAGCTTACGAGGGGGTTTAGGAAATCAGCCCCAGCATTTT. It encodes CASSLRGGLGNQPQHF. V and J are TRBV7-6 and TRBJ1-5, with D possibly matching TRBD1 (6 bases). CDR1 is SGHVS and CDR2 is FNYEAQ in the germline V gene. The CDR3 consists of 16 residues. V lost 2 bases and J 4 bases, leaving 15 bases between the germline ends.

This clone has more than one count but fewer than ten. The chain couples TRBV7-9 to TRBJ2-1, with a possible D match to TRBD1 (6 bases). The CDR3 totals 15 residues. Per germline, CDR1 SEHNR and CDR2 FQNEAQ (reference sequence). V lost 3 bases, J lost 7 bases, and 16 bases lay in between. The CDR3 region is CASSFLQGTRNEQFF. CDR3 nucleotide sequence: TGTGCCAGCAGCTTTCTCCAGGGGACAAGGAATGAGCAGTTCTTC.

This clone was counted between two and nine times. The chain links TRBV28 to TRBJ1-2, with TRBD1 matching 8 bases. J was trimmed by 5 bases and V by 6 bases; bases with no gene match: 8. Germline values: CDR1 MDHEN, CDR2 SYDVKM. The CDR3 extends over 14 amino acids. The CDR3 DNA reads TGTGCCAGCAGCATAACAGGGGGTCGATATGGCTACACCTTC. This sequence encodes CASSITGGRYGYTF.

The chain couples TRBV30 to TRBJ2-1, with 7 bases aligning to TRBD2. J lost 2 bases, V lost 3 bases, and 4 bases had no gene match. Germline V CDR1 and CDR2: GTSNPN, SVGIG (reference sequence). The CDR3 length is 14 residues. The CDR3 DNA reads as TGTGCCTGGAGGGGGGGGTTTCCCTACAATGAGCAGTTCTTC. This gives the protein CAWRGGFPYNEQFF.

The gene calls are TRBV2 and TRBJ1-2; D is unclear. Trimming left V 3 bases short and J 5 bases short, with 13 bases between. From germline, CDR1 is SNHLY and CDR2 FYNNEI. The CDR3 runs 14 residues. The CDR3, as DNA: TGTGCCAGCAGTGAGGCTGACCCCAGGTATGGCTACACCTTC. This gives the protein CASSEADPRYGYTF.